This TCR beta chain was sequenced for a study of identical twins. Broader study findings: Clonotypes of the beta chain that were abundant in cord blood carried fewer insertions (memory repertoires showed none).

In germline, CDR1 is SGHTA, CDR2 FQGTGA. The V end lost 6 bases, the J end lost 5 bases, and 14 bases lay between the germline ends. The CDR3 has 14 residues. TCRdb recomputed calls from the 5' RACE reads with MiXCR, one row per CDR3 protein. The sample contains about 690,000 distinct CDR3 sequences, approximately 21% of which appear only once. With regard to this clonotype: The antigen remains unidentified.

These sequences were also reported in another study, on T cells expressing NK-cell markers.

The sequencing input was PBMCs. V usage is TRBV7-3 and J usage is TRBJ2-1; TRBD1 might be the D (6 bases). The receptor was isolated from a woman aged 18-35 years in good health. The CDR3 DNA reads TGTGCCAGCAGTCCTCTAGGGGGAAACAATGAGCAGTTCTTC. Translated, it gives CASSPLGGNNEQFF.